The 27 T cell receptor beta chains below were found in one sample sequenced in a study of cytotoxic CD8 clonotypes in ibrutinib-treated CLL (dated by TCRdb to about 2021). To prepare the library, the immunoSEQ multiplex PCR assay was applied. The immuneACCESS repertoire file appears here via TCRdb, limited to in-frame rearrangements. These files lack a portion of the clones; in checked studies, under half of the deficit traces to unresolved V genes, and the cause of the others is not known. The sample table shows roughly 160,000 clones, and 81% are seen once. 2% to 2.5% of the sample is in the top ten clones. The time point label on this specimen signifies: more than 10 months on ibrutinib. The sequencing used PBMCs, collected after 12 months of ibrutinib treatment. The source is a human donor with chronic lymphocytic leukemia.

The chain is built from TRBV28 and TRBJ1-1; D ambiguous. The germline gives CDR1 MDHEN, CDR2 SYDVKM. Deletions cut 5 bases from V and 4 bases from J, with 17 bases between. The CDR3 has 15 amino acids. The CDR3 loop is CASSPSGGLGTEAFF. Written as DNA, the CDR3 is TGTGCCAGCAGTCCCAGTGGCGGGTTGGGCACTGAAGCTTTCTTT.

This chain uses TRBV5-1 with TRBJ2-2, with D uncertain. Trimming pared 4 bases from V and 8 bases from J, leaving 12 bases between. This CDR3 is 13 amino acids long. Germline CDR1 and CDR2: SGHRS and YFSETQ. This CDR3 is CASSTVREGELFF. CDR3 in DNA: TGCGCCAGCAGCACCGTCCGAGAGGGGGAGCTGTTTTTT.

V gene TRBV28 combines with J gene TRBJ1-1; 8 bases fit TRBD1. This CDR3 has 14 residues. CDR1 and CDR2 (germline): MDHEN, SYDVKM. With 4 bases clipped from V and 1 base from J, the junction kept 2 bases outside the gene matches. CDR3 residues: CASSSTGGNTEAFF. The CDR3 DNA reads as TGTGCCAGCAGTTCCACAGGGGGGAACACTGAAGCTTTCTTT.

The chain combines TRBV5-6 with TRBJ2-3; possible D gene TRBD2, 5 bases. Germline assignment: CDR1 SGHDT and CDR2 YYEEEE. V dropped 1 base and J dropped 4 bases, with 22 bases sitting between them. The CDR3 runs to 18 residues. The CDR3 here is CASSLSPWTGSYADTQYF. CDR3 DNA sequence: TGTGCCAGCAGCTTGTCTCCCTGGACGGGAAGTTACGCAGATACGCAGTATTTT.

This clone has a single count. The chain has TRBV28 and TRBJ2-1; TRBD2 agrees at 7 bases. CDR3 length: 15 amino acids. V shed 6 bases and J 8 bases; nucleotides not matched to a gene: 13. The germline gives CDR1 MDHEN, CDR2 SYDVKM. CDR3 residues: CASSKAGSGRDEQFF. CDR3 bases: TGTGCCAGCAGCAAAGCCGGGTCAGGGAGGGATGAGCAGTTCTTC.

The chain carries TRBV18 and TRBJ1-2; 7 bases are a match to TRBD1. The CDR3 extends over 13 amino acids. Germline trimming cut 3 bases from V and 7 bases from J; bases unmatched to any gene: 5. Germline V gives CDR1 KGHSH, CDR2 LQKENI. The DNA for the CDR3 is TGTGCCAGCTCACCCAACAGGGGCCCTGGCTACACCTTC. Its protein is CASSPNRGPGYTF.

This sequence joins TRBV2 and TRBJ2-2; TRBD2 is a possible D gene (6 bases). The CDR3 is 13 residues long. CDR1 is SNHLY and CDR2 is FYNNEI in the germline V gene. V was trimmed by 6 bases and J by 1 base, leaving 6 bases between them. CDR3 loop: CASSGGNTGELFF. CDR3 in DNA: TGTGCCAGCAGCGGGGGGAACACCGGGGAGCTGTTTTTT.

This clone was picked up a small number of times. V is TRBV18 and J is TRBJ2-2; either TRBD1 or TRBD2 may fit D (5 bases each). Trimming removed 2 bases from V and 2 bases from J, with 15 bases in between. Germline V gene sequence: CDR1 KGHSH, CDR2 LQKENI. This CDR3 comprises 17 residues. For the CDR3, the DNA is TGTGCCAGCTCACCAACAACTTTAGGGGACAACACCGGGGAGCTGTTTTTT. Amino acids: CASSPTTLGDNTGELFF.

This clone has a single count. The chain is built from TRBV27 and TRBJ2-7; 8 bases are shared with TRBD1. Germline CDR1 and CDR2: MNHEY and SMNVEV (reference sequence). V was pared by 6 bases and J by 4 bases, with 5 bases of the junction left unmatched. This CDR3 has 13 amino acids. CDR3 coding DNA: TGTGCCAGCAGCCCGGGACAGGTGTACGAGCAGTACTTC. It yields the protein CASSPGQVYEQYF.

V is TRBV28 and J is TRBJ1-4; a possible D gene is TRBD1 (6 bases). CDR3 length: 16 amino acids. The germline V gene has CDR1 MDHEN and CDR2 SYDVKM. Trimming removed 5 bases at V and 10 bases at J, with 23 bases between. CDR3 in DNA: TGTGCCAGCAGTCCTCCCGACCTCGAACAGGGCGGAAAACTGTTTTTT. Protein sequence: CASSPPDLEQGGKLFF.

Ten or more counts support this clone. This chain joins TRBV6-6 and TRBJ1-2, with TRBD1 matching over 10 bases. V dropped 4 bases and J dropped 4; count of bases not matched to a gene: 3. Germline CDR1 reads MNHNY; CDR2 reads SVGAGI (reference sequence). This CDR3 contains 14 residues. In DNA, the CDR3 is TGTGCCAGCAGTTCGACAGGGGGCGGCTATGGCTACACCTTC. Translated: CASSSTGGGYGYTF.

The CDR3 sequence: CASRWDRGVDEQYF. The CDR3 DNA reads as TGTGCCAGCAGATGGGACAGGGGGGTGGACGAGCAGTACTTC. This chain connects TRBV2 to TRBJ2-7; the match to TRBD1 covers 11 bases. J gave up 5 bases and V 6 bases, and 6 bases lay outside the gene matches. This CDR3 is 14 amino acids long. Looked up from germline, CDR1 is SNHLY and CDR2 is FYNNEI.

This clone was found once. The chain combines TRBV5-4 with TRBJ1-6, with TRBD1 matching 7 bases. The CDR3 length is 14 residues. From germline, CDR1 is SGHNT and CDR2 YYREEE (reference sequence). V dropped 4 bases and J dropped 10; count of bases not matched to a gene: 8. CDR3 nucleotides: TGTGCCAGCAGCCCGGGACAGAGGGACTCACCCCTCCACTTT. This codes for CASSPGQRDSPLHF.

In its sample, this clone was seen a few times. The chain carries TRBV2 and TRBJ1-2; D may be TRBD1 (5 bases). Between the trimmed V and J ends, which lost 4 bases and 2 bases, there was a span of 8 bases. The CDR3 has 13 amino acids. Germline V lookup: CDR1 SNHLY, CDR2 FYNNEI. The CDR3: CASSAGGNYGYTF. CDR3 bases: TGTGCCAGCAGTGCGGGGGGGAACTATGGCTACACCTTC.

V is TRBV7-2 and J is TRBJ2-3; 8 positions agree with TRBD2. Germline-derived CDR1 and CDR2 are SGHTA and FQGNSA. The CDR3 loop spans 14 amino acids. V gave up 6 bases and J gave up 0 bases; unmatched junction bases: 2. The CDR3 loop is CASRVAGSTDTQYF. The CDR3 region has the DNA TGTGCCAGCAGAGTAGCGGGGAGCACAGATACGCAGTATTTT.

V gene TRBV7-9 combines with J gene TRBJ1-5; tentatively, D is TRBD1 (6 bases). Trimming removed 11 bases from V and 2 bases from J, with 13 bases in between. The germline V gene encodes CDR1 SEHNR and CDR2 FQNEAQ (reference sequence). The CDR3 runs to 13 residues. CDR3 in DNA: TGTGCCTCCGGGGGGCCTGGCAATCAGCCCCAGCATTTT. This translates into CASGGPGNQPQHF.

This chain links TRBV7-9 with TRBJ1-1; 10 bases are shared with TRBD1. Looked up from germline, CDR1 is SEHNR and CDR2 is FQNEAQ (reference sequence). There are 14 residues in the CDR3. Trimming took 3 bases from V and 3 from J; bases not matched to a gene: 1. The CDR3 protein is CASSLGQGHTEAFF. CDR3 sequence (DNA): TGTGCCAGCAGCTTGGGACAGGGGCACACTGAAGCTTTCTTT.

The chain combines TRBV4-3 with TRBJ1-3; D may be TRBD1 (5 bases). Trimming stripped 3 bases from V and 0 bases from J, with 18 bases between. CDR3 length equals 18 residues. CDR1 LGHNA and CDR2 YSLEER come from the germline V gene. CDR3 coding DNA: TGCGCCAGCAGCCAGAACATTCTCACAGGTAGCTCTGGAAACACCATATATTTT. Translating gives CASSQNILTGSSGNTIYF.

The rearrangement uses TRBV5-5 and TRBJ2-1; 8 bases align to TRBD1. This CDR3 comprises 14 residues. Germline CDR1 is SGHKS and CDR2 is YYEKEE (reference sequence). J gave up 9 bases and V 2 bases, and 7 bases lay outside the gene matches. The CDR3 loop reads CASSLKMDRAEQFF. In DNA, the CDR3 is TGTGCCAGCAGCTTAAAGATGGACAGGGCTGAGCAGTTCTTC.

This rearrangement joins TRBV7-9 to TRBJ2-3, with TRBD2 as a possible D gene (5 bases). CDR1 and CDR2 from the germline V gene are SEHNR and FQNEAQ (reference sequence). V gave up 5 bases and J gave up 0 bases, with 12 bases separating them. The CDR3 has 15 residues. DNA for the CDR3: TGTGCCAGCAGCGATCGCGGGCGTAGCACAGATACGCAGTATTTT. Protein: CASSDRGRSTDTQYF. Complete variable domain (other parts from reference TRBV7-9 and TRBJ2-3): DTGVSQNPRHKITKRGQNVTFRCDPISEHNRLYWYRQTLGQGPEFLTYFQNEAQLEKSRLLSDRFSAERPKGSFSTLEIQRTEQGDSAMYLCASSDRGRSTDTQYFGPGTRLTVL.

The CDR3, as DNA: TGTGCCAGCCTTGTAGGGTCGGAGGGCGAGCAGTACTTC. This translates into CASLVGSEGEQYF. This chain links TRBV28 with TRBJ2-7, with a possible D match to TRBD2 (6 bases). The CDR3 is 13 amino acids. Looked up from germline, CDR1 is MDHEN and CDR2 is SYDVKM. With 8 bases removed from V and 6 bases from J, the gap between germline ends came to 17 bases. The variable domain in full, with the rest retrieved from reference TRBV28 and TRBJ2-7, is DVKVTQSSRYLVKRTGEKVFLECVQDMDHENMFWYRQDPGLGLRLIYFSYDVKMKEKGDIPEGYSVSREKKERFSLILESASTNQTSMYLCASLVGSEGEQYFGPGTRLTVT.

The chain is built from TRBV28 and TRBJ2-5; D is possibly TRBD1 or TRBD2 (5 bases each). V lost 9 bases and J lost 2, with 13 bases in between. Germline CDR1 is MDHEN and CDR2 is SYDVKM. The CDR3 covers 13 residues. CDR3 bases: TGTGCCAGTTTGGGACCTGTTCAAGAGACCCAGTACTTC. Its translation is CASLGPVQETQYF.

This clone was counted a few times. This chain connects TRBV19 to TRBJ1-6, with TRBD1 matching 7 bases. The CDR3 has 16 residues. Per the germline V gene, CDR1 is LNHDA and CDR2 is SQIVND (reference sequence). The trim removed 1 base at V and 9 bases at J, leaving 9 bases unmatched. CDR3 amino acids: CASSIAATGTSSPLHF. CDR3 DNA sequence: TGTGCCAGTAGTATAGCTGCGACAGGGACATCTTCACCCCTCCACTTT.

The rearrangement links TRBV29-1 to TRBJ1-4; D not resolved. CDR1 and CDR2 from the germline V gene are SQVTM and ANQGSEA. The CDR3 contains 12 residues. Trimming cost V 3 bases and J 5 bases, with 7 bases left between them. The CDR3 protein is CSVEGRNEKLFF. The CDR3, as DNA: TGCAGCGTTGAGGGCAGGAATGAAAAACTGTTTTTT.

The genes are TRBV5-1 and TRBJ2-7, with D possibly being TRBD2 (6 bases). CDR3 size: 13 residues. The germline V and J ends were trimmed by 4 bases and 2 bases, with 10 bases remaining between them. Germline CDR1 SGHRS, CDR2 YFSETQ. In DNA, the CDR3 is TGCGCCAGCAGCCCCTCGGGAGCCTACGAGCAGTACTTC. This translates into CASSPSGAYEQYF.

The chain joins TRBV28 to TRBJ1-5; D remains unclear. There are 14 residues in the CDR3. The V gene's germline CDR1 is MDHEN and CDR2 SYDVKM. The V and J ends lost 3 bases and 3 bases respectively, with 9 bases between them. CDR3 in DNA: TGTGCCAGCAGTTTGTCCCCCCCCAATCAGCCCCAGCATTTT. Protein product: CASSLSPPNQPQHF.

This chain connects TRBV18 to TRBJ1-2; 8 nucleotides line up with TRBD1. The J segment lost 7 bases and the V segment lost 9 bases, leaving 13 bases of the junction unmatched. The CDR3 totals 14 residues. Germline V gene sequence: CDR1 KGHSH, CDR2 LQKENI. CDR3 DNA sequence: TGTGCCAGTGGACGGGGGACAGGTCTGCCTGGCTACACCTTC. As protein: CASGRGTGLPGYTF.